A selection of T cell receptor beta chains follows, all from one sample in a study of T-cell reconstitution after alpha-beta-depleted transplantation in children. From the PCR reads, TCRdb called clonotypes with MiXCR, one entry per CDR3 protein. The sample lists just over 350,000 distinct CDR3 sequences, 13% occurring once. The material was PBMCs, obtained from the stem cell graft. The receptor source for this set is a human donor who donated a stem cell graft to a child with Fanconi anemia. Both conserved end residues are part of each CDR3. The D gene is left open where the match is weak. Some rows have no size entry. The others give once, few or many, or a class for an expanded clone.

clone_size: NA
v_call: TRBV7-6
d_call: NA
j_call: TRBJ2-3
cdr3_aa: CASSHKAADTQYF
cdr3_nt: TGTGCCAGCAGCCACAAAGCTGCGGATACGCAGTATTTT

clone_size: many
v_call: TRBV5-1
d_call: NA
j_call: TRBJ1-5
cdr3_aa: CASSLGTKNQPQHF
cdr3_nt: TGCGCCAGCAGCTTGGGGACAAAAAATCAGCCCCAGCATTTT

clone_size: few
v_call: TRBV5-7
d_call: NA
j_call: TRBJ2-7
cdr3_aa: CASSFSGYEQYF
cdr3_nt: TGTGCCAGCAGCTTCTCAGGCTACGAGCAGTACTTC

clone_size: NA
v_call: TRBV5-5
d_call: NA
j_call: TRBJ1-6
cdr3_aa: CASSLWQENSPLHF
cdr3_nt: TGTGCCAGCAGCTTGTGGCAGGAGAATTCACCCCTCCACTTT

clone_size: many
v_call: TRBV7-9
d_call: NA
j_call: TRBJ2-5
cdr3_aa: CASSRGDGETQYF
cdr3_nt: TGTGCCAGCAGTAGAGGGGACGGGGAGACCCAGTACTTC

clone_size: many
v_call: TRBV7-9
d_call: NA
j_call: TRBJ1-2
cdr3_aa: CASSLIGNYGYTF
cdr3_nt: TGTGCCAGCAGCCTAATCGGGAACTATGGCTACACCTTC

clone_size: many
v_call: TRBV7-9
d_call: NA
j_call: TRBJ2-5
cdr3_aa: CASSRRESETQYF
cdr3_nt: TGTGCCAGCAGTCGTCGAGAGAGTGAGACCCAGTACTTC

clone_size: few
v_call: TRBV3-1
d_call: TRBD1
j_call: TRBJ2-7
cdr3_aa: CASSHKGQGAHEQYF
cdr3_nt: TGTGCCAGCAGCCATAAGGGACAGGGGGCGCACGAGCAGTACTTC

clone_size: many
v_call: TRBV12-3/TRBV12-4
d_call: TRBD1
j_call: TRBJ1-5
cdr3_aa: CASSTGTGVQPQHF
cdr3_nt: TGTGCCAGCAGTACCGGGACAGGGGTTCAGCCCCAGCATTTT

clone_size: NA
v_call: TRBV7-9
d_call: NA
j_call: TRBJ1-4
cdr3_aa: CASSFDGFREKLFF
cdr3_nt: TGTGCCAGCAGCTTTGACGGCTTCAGGGAAAAACTGTTTTTT

clone_size: NA
v_call: TRBV28
d_call: NA
j_call: TRBJ1-2
cdr3_aa: CASSLEGTHGYTF
cdr3_nt: TGTGCCAGCAGTTTGGAGGGAACCCATGGCTACACCTTC

clone_size: few
v_call: TRBV3-1
d_call: NA
j_call: TRBJ1-3
cdr3_aa: CASSYGRQLGTIYF
cdr3_nt: TGTGCCAGCAGCTACGGGAGGCAACTTGGCACCATATATTTT

clone_size: many
v_call: TRBV20-1
d_call: NA
j_call: TRBJ2-7
cdr3_aa: CSAIGTSSYEQYF
cdr3_nt: TGCAGTGCGATCGGGACATCCTCCTACGAGCAGTACTTC

clone_size: NA
v_call: TRBV12-2
d_call: NA
j_call: TRBJ2-2
cdr3_aa: CASRLGRRPPGSCFF
cdr3_nt: NA

clone_size: few
v_call: TRBV29-1
d_call: TRBD1
j_call: TRBJ2-1
cdr3_aa: CSVEIDRGLNNEQFF
cdr3_nt: TGCAGCGTTGAAATAGACAGGGGGTTGAACAATGAGCAGTTCTTC

clone_size: NA
v_call: TRBV10-2
d_call: TRBD2
j_call: TRBJ2-7
cdr3_aa: CASSPTKGLGTYEQYF
cdr3_nt: TGCGCCAGCAGTCCAACGAAGGGACTAGGTACCTACGAGCAGTACTTC

clone_size: NA
v_call: TRBV12-3/TRBV12-4
d_call: NA
j_call: TRBJ2-1
cdr3_aa: CASSFQWSRDTLGNEQFF
cdr3_nt: TGTGCCAGCAGTTTTCAGTGGAGCAGGGACACACTAGGAAATGAGCAGTTCTTC

clone_size: NA
v_call: TRBV5-1
d_call: NA
j_call: TRBJ2-1
cdr3_aa: CASSLERTGFSFEQFF
cdr3_nt: TGCGCCAGCAGCTTGGAGCGGACCGGCTTTTCCTTTGAGCAGTTCTTC

clone_size: few
v_call: TRBV12-3/TRBV12-4
d_call: NA
j_call: TRBJ2-1
cdr3_aa: CASKQGVANEQFF
cdr3_nt: TGTGCCAGCAAACAGGGAGTGGCCAATGAGCAGTTCTTC

clone_size: NA
v_call: TRBV7-9
d_call: TRBD1
j_call: TRBJ2-2
cdr3_aa: CASSQTGDTGELFF
cdr3_nt: TGTGCCAGCAGCCAAACAGGGGACACCGGGGAGCTGTTTTTT

clone_size: NA
v_call: TRBV20-1
d_call: TRBD2
j_call: TRBJ2-7
cdr3_aa: CSAEAGVSYEQYF
cdr3_nt: TGCAGTGCCGAGGCGGGAGTCTCCTACGAGCAGTACTTC

clone_size: few
v_call: TRBV12-3/TRBV12-4
d_call: TRBD1
j_call: TRBJ1-1
cdr3_aa: CASSFIGGVGTEAFF
cdr3_nt: TGTGCCAGCAGTTTCATAGGGGGCGTGGGCACTGAAGCTTTCTTT

clone_size: many
v_call: TRBV7-9
d_call: TRBD2
j_call: TRBJ2-1
cdr3_aa: CASSSTTSGVYNEQFF
cdr3_nt: TGTGCCAGCAGTTCCACGACTAGCGGGGTTTACAATGAGCAGTTCTTC

clone_size: many
v_call: TRBV11-2
d_call: NA
j_call: TRBJ2-1
cdr3_aa: CASSLTARDNEQFF
cdr3_nt: TGTGCCAGCAGCCTTACGGCCAGGGACAATGAGCAGTTCTTC

clone_size: few
v_call: TRBV18
d_call: NA
j_call: TRBJ2-3
cdr3_aa: CASSEQGPSDTQYF
cdr3_nt: TGTGCCAGCTCCGAGCAGGGGCCAAGCGATACGCAGTATTTT

clone_size: few
v_call: TRBV9
d_call: TRBD1
j_call: TRBJ2-1
cdr3_aa: CASSFAGQGSYEQFF
cdr3_nt: TGTGCCAGCAGCTTTGCGGGACAGGGATCTTATGAGCAGTTCTTC

clone_size: NA
v_call: TRBV15
d_call: NA
j_call: TRBJ1-4
cdr3_aa: CATSTPSGAGEKLFF
cdr3_nt: TGTGCCACCAGCACTCCTTCTGGGGCGGGGGAAAAACTGTTTTTT

clone_size: few
v_call: TRBV2
d_call: TRBD1
j_call: TRBJ2-5
cdr3_aa: CASSTGTGNQYF
cdr3_nt: TGTGCCAGCAGTACCGGGACAGGGAACCAGTACTTC

clone_size: NA
v_call: TRBV19
d_call: NA
j_call: TRBJ2-1
cdr3_aa: CASSTDSSDEQFF
cdr3_nt: TGTGCCAGTAGTACTGACAGCAGCGATGAGCAGTTCTTC

clone_size: few
v_call: TRBV29-1
d_call: NA
j_call: TRBJ2-5
cdr3_aa: CSVRGGHLETQYF
cdr3_nt: TGCAGCGTTAGGGGGGGGCACCTAGAGACCCAGTACTTC

clone_size: NA
v_call: TRBV24-1
d_call: TRBD1
j_call: TRBJ2-2
cdr3_aa: CATSDRQGGTGELFF
cdr3_nt: TGTGCCACCAGTGATCGACAGGGGGGCACCGGGGAGCTGTTTTTT

clone_size: many
v_call: TRBV11-2
d_call: TRBD2
j_call: TRBJ2-2
cdr3_aa: CASSAGGNTGELFF
cdr3_nt: TGTGCCAGCAGTGCGGGGGGTAACACCGGGGAGCTGTTTTTT

clone_size: once
v_call: TRBV5-1
d_call: NA
j_call: TRBJ1-2
cdr3_aa: CASSLGEGTAYGYTF
cdr3_nt: TGCGCCAGCAGCCTTGGAGAAGGAACAGCCTATGGCTACACCTTC

clone_size: few
v_call: TRBV2
d_call: NA
j_call: TRBJ2-5
cdr3_aa: CASNGDPGETQYF
cdr3_nt: TGTGCCAGCAACGGGGACCCGGGAGAGACCCAGTACTTC

clone_size: few
v_call: TRBV18
d_call: TRBD2
j_call: TRBJ2-1
cdr3_aa: CASSPPASGYWNEQFF
cdr3_nt: TGTGCCAGCTCACCACCGGCTAGCGGGTATTGGAATGAGCAGTTCTTC

clone_size: few
v_call: TRBV7-3
d_call: NA
j_call: TRBJ2-6
cdr3_aa: CASSLELRSSGANVLTF
cdr3_nt: TGTGCCAGCAGCTTAGAGTTGAGGAGCTCTGGGGCCAACGTCCTGACTTTC

clone_size: few
v_call: TRBV9
d_call: TRBD2
j_call: TRBJ2-3
cdr3_aa: CASSVISGGSGTDTQYF
cdr3_nt: TGTGCCAGCAGCGTAATTAGCGGGGGGTCTGGCACAGATACGCAGTATTTT

clone_size: NA
v_call: TRBV28
d_call: TRBD1
j_call: TRBJ2-7
cdr3_aa: CASGGRDRGSYEQYF
cdr3_nt: TGTGCCAGCGGAGGCCGGGACAGGGGTTCCTACGAGCAGTACTTC

clone_size: many
v_call: TRBV6-5
d_call: NA
j_call: TRBJ2-1
cdr3_aa: CASSYGSGEQFF
cdr3_nt: TGTGCCAGCAGTTATGGGAGTGGGGAGCAGTTCTTC

clone_size: many
v_call: TRBV29-1
d_call: NA
j_call: TRBJ2-2
cdr3_aa: CSVKQSNTGELFF
cdr3_nt: TGCAGCGTTAAACAGTCGAACACCGGGGAGCTGTTTTTT

clone_size: NA
v_call: TRBV12-3/TRBV12-4
d_call: NA
j_call: TRBJ1-5
cdr3_aa: CASSFGGGTLIIDQPQHF
cdr3_nt: TGTGCCAGCAGTTTCGGCGGAGGGACCCTTATTATAGATCAGCCCCAGCATTTT

clone_size: NA
v_call: TRBV18
d_call: NA
j_call: TRBJ2-5
cdr3_aa: CASSPESYQETQYF
cdr3_nt: TGTGCCAGCTCACCTGAATCGTACCAAGAGACCCAGTACTTC

clone_size: few
v_call: TRBV9
d_call: NA
j_call: TRBJ1-5
cdr3_aa: CASSVASGDQPQHF
cdr3_nt: TGTGCCAGCAGCGTAGCGTCAGGAGATCAGCCCCAGCATTTT

clone_size: many
v_call: TRBV10-2
d_call: NA
j_call: TRBJ2-1
cdr3_aa: CASSEMVYNEQFF
cdr3_nt: TGCGCCAGCAGTGAGATGGTTTACAATGAGCAGTTCTTC

clone_size: NA
v_call: TRBV27
d_call: NA
j_call: TRBJ2-2
cdr3_aa: CASSLSGVNTGELFF
cdr3_nt: TGTGCCAGCAGTTTATCAGGGGTGAACACCGGGGAGCTGTTTTTT

clone_size: many
v_call: TRBV12-3/TRBV12-4
d_call: TRBD2
j_call: TRBJ2-1
cdr3_aa: CASSYRLAGSYNEQFF
cdr3_nt: TGTGCCAGCAGCTATAGACTAGCGGGGTCCTACAATGAGCAGTTCTTC

clone_size: NA
v_call: TRBV4-2
d_call: NA
j_call: TRBJ2-3
cdr3_aa: CASSPRATDTQYF
cdr3_nt: TGTGCCAGCAGCCCAAGGGCAACGGATACGCAGTATTTT

clone_size: many
v_call: TRBV5-1
d_call: NA
j_call: TRBJ2-1
cdr3_aa: CASSLEQGLYNEQFF
cdr3_nt: TGCGCCAGCAGCTTGGAACAGGGTCTATACAATGAGCAGTTCTTC

clone_size: NA
v_call: TRBV5-8
d_call: TRBD2
j_call: TRBJ2-1
cdr3_aa: CASRDSGGRYNEQFF
cdr3_nt: TGTGCCAGCAGGGATTCGGGGGGGCGCTACAATGAGCAGTTCTTC

clone_size: few
v_call: TRBV6-1
d_call: NA
j_call: TRBJ1-2
cdr3_aa: CASSLNGVSGYTF
cdr3_nt: TGTGCCAGCAGCCTGAACGGGGTATCTGGCTACACCTTC

clone_size: many
v_call: TRBV7-9
d_call: NA
j_call: TRBJ2-6
cdr3_aa: CASSLVGGGEILSGANVLTF
cdr3_nt: TGTGCCAGCAGCTTAGTCGGGGGCGGAGAAATCCTTTCTGGGGCCAACGTCCTGACTTTC

clone_size: NA
v_call: TRBV12-3/TRBV12-4
d_call: NA
j_call: TRBJ1-5
cdr3_aa: CASSTEGGNQPQHF
cdr3_nt: TGTGCCAGCAGTACCGAAGGGGGCAATCAGCCCCAGCATTTT

clone_size: few
v_call: TRBV3-1
d_call: NA
j_call: TRBJ1-4
cdr3_aa: CASSQDMPPGEEKLFF
cdr3_nt: TGTGCCAGCAGCCAAGATATGCCTCCAGGGGAAGAAAAACTGTTTTTT

clone_size: few
v_call: TRBV5-6
d_call: TRBD1
j_call: TRBJ2-1
cdr3_aa: CASSWAGGLSYNEQFF
cdr3_nt: TGTGCCAGCAGCTGGGCAGGGGGCTTATCCTACAATGAGCAGTTCTTC

clone_size: many
v_call: TRBV7-9
d_call: TRBD1
j_call: TRBJ1-4
cdr3_aa: CASSFGQGRGTNEKLFF
cdr3_nt: TGTGCCAGCAGCTTCGGACAGGGTCGAGGGACTAATGAAAAACTGTTTTTT

clone_size: NA
v_call: TRBV5-1
d_call: TRBD1
j_call: TRBJ1-1
cdr3_aa: CASSPGTGGADTEAFF
cdr3_nt: TGCGCCAGCAGCCCGGGGACAGGGGGCGCAGACACTGAAGCTTTCTTT

clone_size: many
v_call: TRBV10-2
d_call: NA
j_call: TRBJ1-4
cdr3_aa: CATTTDQWEKLFF
cdr3_nt: TGCGCCACCACGACAGACCAATGGGAAAAACTGTTTTTT

clone_size: many
v_call: TRBV4-3
d_call: NA
j_call: TRBJ2-2
cdr3_aa: CASSQGVTNTGELFF
cdr3_nt: TGCGCCAGCAGCCAAGGCGTCACGAACACCGGGGAGCTGTTTTTT

clone_size: NA
v_call: TRBV6-5
d_call: TRBD2
j_call: TRBJ2-1
cdr3_aa: CASSYLPSGPSSPGNEQFF
cdr3_nt: TGTGCCAGCAGTTACTTGCCTAGCGGACCTTCATCTCCGGGCAATGAGCAGTTCTTC